This T cell receptor (beta chain) was profiled in a study of T cell changes during pregnancy in multiple sclerosis. The CDR3 has 14 residues. Germline-derived CDR1 and CDR2 are LNHDA and SQIVND (reference sequence). V was clipped by 3 bases and J by 3 bases, with 11 bases between them. The data were produced by immunoSEQ multiplex PCR, yet TCRdb's version contains in-frame clones alone and is incomplete. The sample carries 50,000 to 60,000 clones, approximately 92% recorded once. The chain employs TRBV19 and TRBJ1-2, with a possible D match to TRBD1 (6 bases). The receptor's source is a female donor in good health, enrolled as a control in a pregnancy study. This sample comprised CD4+ T cells from peripheral blood mononuclear cells, obtained after pregnancy. The CDR3 DNA follows: TGTGCCAGTAGTATCTCAGGGGTGGACTATGGCTACACCTTC. Its translation is CASSISGVDYGYTF.